The entry below describes one T cell receptor beta chain. What antigen it recognizes has not been identified. Base-call qualities are not available, and no considerably larger clone is one nucleotide away. Genomic DNA was extracted from sorted cells for sequencing of the TCRbeta CDR3 region. The immunoSEQ Assay was used for sequencing of TCRbeta CDR3 regions. TCRdb retrieved this table from immuneACCESS and kept in-frame rearrangements only. Not all clones are present; in checked studies, unresolved V genes account for under half, and no reason is known for the remainder. This sample holds about 86,000 clones; about 89% were observed only once. Of the sample, 8.7% is held by the ten largest clones. The sample originates from a study of OX40 agonist ivuxolimab in advanced cancers. As for the study more broadly: Ivuxolimab was an agonistic, fully human IgG2 monoclonal antibody directed against OX40 (CD134), a costimulatory receptor. Intravenous ivuxolimab was administered to patients every 2 weeks at six dose levels: 0.01, 0.1, 0.3, 1.5, 3 and 10 mg/kg. Of the approximately 54 patients in dose escalation, some 20 had hepatocellular carcinoma, approximately 15 had melanoma, 9 had renal cell carcinoma and 9 had head and neck cancer. In the dose-escalation cohort, roughly 82% of patients were male, and the mean age was 60 years with a range of roughly 23 to 90. Prior anti-PD-1, anti-PD-L1 or anti-CTLA-4 therapy was permitted, and approximately 40% of dose-escalation patients had received checkpoint inhibitors. Partial responses occurred in three dose-escalation patients: two with cutaneous melanoma and one with hepatocellular carcinoma. Peripheral TCRbeta sequencing aimed to test whether ivuxolimab altered TCR sequence diversity and caused clonal T-cell expansion. The paper covers the monotherapy dose-escalation part of the phase I ivuxolimab trial, which included N of about 50 patients. What the work shows at the level of the full study, not this receptor alone: Antigen specificity was not determined for the clonally expanded peripheral T cells. On average, CD8+ T cells showed more expanded clones than CD4+ T cells after ivuxolimab. At doses of 0.1 to 3.0 mg/kg, clonal expansion of both CD4+ and CD8+ T cells in blood was seen between baseline and week 6. In partial responders in the 0.1-3.0 mg/kg groups, normalized peripheral clonal expansion was found to be among the lowest, especially among CD8+ T cells. Low levels of normalized T-cell clonal expansion were also seen in some nonresponding patients.

CDR3 length: 15 amino acids, cysteine to phenylalanine. Of all the DNA, just the CDR3 is kept, 45 bases in frame from base 1. The germline V gene provides CDR1 SGHDT and CDR2 YYEEEE. Trimming removed 4 bases from V and 7 bases from J; the gene matches leave 11 bases unexplained. Patients with a history of autoimmune disease or receiving systemic immunosuppression were excluded from the trial. Peripheral blood for TCR sequencing was collected from all dose cohorts at baseline, on cycle 4 day 1, and on cycle 7 day 1. The samples were taken from a phase I, first-in-human, multicenter, open-label dose-escalation trial of ivuxolimab. Adults with locally advanced or metastatic head and neck squamous cell, hepatocellular, melanoma or renal cell carcinoma were enrolled in the trial. Before TCR sequencing, CD4+ T cells and CD8+ T cells were sorted from peripheral blood as separate populations.

The chain joins TRBV5-6 to TRBJ2-3; 8 bases in the middle match TRBD2. Sequences were derived from CD4+ or CD8+ T cells sorted from blood, sampled in a trial of the OX40 agonist ivuxolimab. The receptor was isolated from an adult with an advanced solid tumor such as melanoma, head and neck, liver or kidney cancer. The CDR3 reads CASSRRSGSTYTQYF. The nucleotides are TGTGCCAGCAGCCGTCGGAGCGGGAGTACGTATACGCAGTATTTT.